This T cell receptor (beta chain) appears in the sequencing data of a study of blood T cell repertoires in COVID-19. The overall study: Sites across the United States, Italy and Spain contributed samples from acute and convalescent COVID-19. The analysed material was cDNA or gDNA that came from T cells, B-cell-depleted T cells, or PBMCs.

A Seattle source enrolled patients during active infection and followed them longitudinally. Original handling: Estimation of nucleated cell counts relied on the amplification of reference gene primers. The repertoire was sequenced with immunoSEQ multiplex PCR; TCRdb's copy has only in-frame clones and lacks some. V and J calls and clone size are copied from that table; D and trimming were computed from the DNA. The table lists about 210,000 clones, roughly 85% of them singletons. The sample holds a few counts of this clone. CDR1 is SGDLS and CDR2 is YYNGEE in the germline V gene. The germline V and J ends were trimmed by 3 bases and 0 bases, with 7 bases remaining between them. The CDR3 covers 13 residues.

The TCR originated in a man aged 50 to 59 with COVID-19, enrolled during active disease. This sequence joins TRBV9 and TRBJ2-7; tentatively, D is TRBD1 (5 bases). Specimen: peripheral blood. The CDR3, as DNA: TGTGCCAGCAGCGGGGGCAGCTCCTACGAGCAGTACTTC. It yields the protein CASSGGSSYEQYF.